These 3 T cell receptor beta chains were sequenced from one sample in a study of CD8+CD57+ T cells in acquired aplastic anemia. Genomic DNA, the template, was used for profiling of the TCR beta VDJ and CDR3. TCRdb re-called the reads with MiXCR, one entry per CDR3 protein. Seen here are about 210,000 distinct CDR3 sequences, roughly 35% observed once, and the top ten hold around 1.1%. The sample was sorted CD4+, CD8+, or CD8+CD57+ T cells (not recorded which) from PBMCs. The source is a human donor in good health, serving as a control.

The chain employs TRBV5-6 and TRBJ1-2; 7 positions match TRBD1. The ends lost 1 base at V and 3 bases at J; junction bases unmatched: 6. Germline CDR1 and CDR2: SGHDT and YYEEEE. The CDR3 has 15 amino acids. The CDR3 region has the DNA TGTGCCAGCAGCTTGAAGGGGGCAAACTACTATGGCTACACCTTC. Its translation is CASSLKGANYYGYTF.

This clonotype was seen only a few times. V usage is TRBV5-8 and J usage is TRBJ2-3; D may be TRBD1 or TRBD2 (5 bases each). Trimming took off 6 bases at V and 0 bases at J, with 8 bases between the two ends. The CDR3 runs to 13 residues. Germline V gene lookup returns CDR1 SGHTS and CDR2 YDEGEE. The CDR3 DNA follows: TGTGCCAGCACTCGGGACAGCACAGATACGCAGTATTTT. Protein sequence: CASTRDSTDTQYF.

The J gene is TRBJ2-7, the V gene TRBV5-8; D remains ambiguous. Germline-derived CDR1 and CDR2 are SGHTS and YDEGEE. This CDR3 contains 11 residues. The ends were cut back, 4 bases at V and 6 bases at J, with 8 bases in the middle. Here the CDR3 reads CASSLYLEQYV. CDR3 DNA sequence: TGTGCCAGCAGCCTTTATCTCGAGCAGTACGTC.